This T cell receptor (beta chain) was captured by sequencing in a study of shared clonotypes between healthy human individuals (dated by TCRdb to 2020 to 2022). At the level of the whole study: The cohort included three men and a couple of women between 18 and 49 years of age. The study deeply sequenced blood TCR repertoires of about 5 healthy adults to estimate repertoire size and the extent of clonotype sharing between individuals. To increase sequencing depth and limit assay-specific biases, different laboratories used diverse techniques to prepare libraries and sequence TCR repertoires. Leukapheresis yielded between about 0.8 and 8.9 billion PBMCs per donor.

The donors were healthy, HIV-negative adults who had no recently reported acute infections or vaccinations. Every donor was a Caucasian adult living in Nashville, Tennessee, USA. For unsorted samples, some 100 million PBMCs were counted and genomic DNA was extracted with the QIAamp DNA Blood Mini kit. Blood was collected by leukapheresis, and PBMCs were isolated by Ficoll-Histopaque density gradient centrifugation and then cryopreserved in liquid nitrogen vapor phase. Using the deep immunoSEQ assay, multiplex PCR amplified TCR CDR3 regions from genomic DNA. Genomic DNA extracted from each cell subset was distributed evenly over all wells of several immunoSEQ 96-well plates, and each plate served as one replicate. For unsorted PBMC, 300 to 350 ng genomic DNA, equal to roughly 32,000 T cell genomes, was loaded into each replicate PCR. Ten immunoSEQ deep assay plates were used to sequence unsorted PBMC genomic DNA. The purified libraries were quantified using a Qubit 3.0 fluorometer, sized with a Bioanalyzer 2100, and then quantified again using the KAPA Library Quantification kit. Every immunoSEQ 96-well plate was sequenced on a dedicated single-read 150-cycle Illumina NextSeq 550 flow cell. As for the original processing: The immunoSEQ output contained only junctional sequences without quality scores, so filtering could not match that applied to full-length reads. To assign V/J genes and CDR3, sequences were annotated against IMGT germline references using PyIR, a Python wrapper for IgBLAST v1.9. Reads were removed for weak V/J assignments (E-value above 1e-6), missing CDR3, stop codons, out-of-frame junctions, or ambiguous translated residues. A V3J clonotype was defined by an identical inferred V gene, J gene, and CDR3 amino acid sequence. Percentage overlap between repertoires was calculated by dividing the number of shared unique clonotypes by the size of the smaller repertoire. Richness of each repertoire was evaluated using RTK rarefaction, the Chao1 estimator, and Recon v2.1 estimates of unobserved clonotypes. TCRdb limited this immuneACCESS table to in-frame rearrangements with V and J called. A share of clones is missing; checked studies link under half to unresolved V genes, and the rest is unexplained. V, J and clone size derive from that table, while D and trimming were established from the DNA sequence. In all, the sample holds under 600,000 clones, and approximately 79% of those were seen once. The ten top clones hold around 13% of the sample.

Of note for this clone: The clone's antigen remains unknown. Base-call qualities are not available, and no considerably larger clone is one nucleotide away.

CDR1 and CDR2 (MNHNS, SASEGT) derive from the germline V gene. The CDR3 covers 15 residues, taking in both the cysteine and the phenylalanine. Left in the record is the CDR3 DNA by itself, 45 bases read in frame from the first base. V is reduced by 2 bases and J by 4 bases, leaving a spacing of 11 bases between them. What the research found in general, with its limitations: Based on pairwise subsampling, the degree of clonotype sharing among donors was expected to be affected by sequencing depth. Because the study included a small number of donors, the genetic and exposure-history diversity represented was limited. Sampling was limited to blood, and TCR repertoires in tissue likely differ from TCR repertoires in blood.

Sequenced material: PBMCs. The receptor chain draws on TRBV6-1 and TRBJ2-2; a confident D gene designation cannot be given. The source is a woman aged 35 to 49 in good health. Some clones in this sample may be carry-over from other donors' samples. The nucleotides read TGTGCCAGCAGTGAACGGGTGGAAGGCACCGGGGAGCTGTTTTTT. Translated, this is CASSERVEGTGELFF.